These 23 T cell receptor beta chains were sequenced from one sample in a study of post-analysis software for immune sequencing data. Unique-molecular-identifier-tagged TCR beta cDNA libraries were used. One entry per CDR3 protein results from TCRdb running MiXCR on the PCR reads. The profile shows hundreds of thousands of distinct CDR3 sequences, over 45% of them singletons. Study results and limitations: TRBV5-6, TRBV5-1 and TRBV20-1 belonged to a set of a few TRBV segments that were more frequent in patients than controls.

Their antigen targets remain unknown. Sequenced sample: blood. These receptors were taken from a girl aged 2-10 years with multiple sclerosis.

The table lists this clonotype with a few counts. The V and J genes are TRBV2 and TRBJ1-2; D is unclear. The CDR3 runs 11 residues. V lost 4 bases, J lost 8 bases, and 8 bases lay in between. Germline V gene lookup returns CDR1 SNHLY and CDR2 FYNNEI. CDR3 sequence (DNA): TGTGCCAGCAGTGTGGGGTACGGCTACACCTTC. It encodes CASSVGYGYTF.

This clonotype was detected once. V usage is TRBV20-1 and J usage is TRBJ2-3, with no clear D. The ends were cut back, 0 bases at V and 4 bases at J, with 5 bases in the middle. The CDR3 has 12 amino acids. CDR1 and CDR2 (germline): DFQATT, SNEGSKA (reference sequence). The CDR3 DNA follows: TGCAGTGCTAGAGAGTATGCAGATACGCAGTATTTT. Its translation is CSAREYADTQYF.

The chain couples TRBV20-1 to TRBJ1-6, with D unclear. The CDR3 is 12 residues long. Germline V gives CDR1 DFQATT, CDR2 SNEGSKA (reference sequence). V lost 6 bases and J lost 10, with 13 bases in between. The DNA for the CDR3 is TGCAGTGCCCAACAATTAGGCTCACCCCTCCACTTT. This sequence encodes CSAQQLGSPLHF.

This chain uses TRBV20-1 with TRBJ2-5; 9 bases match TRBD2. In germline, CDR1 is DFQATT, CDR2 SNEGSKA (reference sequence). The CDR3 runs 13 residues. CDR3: CNAYSSGEGTQYF. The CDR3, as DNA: TGCAATGCCTACTCTAGCGGGGAAGGGACCCAGTACTTC.

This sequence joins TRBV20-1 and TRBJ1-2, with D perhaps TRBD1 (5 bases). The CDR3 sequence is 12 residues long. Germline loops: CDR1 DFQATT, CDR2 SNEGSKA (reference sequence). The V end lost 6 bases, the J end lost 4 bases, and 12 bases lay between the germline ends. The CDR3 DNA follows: TGCAGTGCGCGGGACCTATTCTATGGCTACACCTTC. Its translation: CSARDLFYGYTF.

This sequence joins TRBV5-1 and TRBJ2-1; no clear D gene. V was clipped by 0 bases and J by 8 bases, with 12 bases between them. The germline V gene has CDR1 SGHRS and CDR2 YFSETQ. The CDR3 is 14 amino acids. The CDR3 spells CASSLAGVEYEQFF. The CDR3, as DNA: TGCGCCAGCAGCTTGGCCGGAGTTGAGTATGAGCAGTTCTTC.

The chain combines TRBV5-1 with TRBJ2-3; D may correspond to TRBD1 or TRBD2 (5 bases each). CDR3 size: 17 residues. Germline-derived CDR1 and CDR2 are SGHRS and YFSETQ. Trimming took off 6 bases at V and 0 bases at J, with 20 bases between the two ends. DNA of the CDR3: TGCGCCAGCACCTTCAGTTTTGGGGGAGCTAGCACAGATACGCAGTATTTT. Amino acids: CASTFSFGGASTDTQYF.

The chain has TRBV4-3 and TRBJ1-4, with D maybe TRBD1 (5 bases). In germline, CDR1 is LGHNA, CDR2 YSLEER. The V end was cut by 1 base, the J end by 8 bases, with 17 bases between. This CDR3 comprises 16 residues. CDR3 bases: TGCGCCAGCAGCCAAGCCCCCCAGGGCTCCGGGGAAAAACTGTTTTTT. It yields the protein CASSQAPQGSGEKLFF.

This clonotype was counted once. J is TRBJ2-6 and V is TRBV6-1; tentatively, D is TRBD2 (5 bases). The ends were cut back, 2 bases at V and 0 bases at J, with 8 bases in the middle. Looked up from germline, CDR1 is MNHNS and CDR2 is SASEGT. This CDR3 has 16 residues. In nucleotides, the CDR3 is TGTGCCAGCAGTGAAATCGGGGACTCTGGGGCCAACGTCCTGACTTTC. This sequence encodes CASSEIGDSGANVLTF.

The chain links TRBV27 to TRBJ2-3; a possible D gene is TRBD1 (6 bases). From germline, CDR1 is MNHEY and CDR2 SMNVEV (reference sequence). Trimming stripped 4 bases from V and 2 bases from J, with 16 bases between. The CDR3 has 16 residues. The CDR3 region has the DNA TGTGCCAGCAGTTCAATGACAGGTGTAAACACAGATACGCAGTATTTT. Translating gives CASSSMTGVNTDTQYF.

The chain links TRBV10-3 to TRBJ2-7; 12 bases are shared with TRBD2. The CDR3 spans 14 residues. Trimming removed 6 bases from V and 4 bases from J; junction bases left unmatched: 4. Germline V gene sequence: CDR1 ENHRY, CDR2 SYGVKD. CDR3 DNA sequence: TGTGCCATCAGCTCTAGCGGGGGGGGGTACGAGCAGTACTTC. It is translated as CAISSSGGGYEQYF.

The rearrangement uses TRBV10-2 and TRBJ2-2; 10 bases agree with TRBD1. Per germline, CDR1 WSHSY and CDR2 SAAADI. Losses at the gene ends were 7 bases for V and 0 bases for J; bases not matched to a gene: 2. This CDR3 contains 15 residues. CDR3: CASNGQGANTGELFF. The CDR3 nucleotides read TGCGCCAGCAACGGACAGGGGGCGAACACCGGGGAGCTGTTTTTT.

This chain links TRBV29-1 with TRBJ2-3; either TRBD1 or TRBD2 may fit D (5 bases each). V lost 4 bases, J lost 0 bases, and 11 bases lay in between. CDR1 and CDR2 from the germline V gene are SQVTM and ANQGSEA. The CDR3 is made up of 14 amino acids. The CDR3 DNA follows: TGCAGCGTTGGCCGAGGGACCAGCACAGATACGCAGTATTTT. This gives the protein CSVGRGTSTDTQYF.

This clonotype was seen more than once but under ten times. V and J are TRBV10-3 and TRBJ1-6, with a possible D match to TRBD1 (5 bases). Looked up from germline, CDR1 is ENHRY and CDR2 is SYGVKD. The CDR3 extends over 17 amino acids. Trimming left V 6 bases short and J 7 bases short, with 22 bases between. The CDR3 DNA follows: TGTGCCATCAGCACCGGGGGAGGGGATACAAAGAATTCACCCCTCCACTTT. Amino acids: CAISTGGGDTKNSPLHF.

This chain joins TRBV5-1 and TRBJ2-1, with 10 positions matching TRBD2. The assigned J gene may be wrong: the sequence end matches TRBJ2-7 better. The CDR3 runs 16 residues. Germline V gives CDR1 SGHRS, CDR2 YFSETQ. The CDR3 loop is CASSFPPSGGNNEQYF. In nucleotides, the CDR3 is TGCGCCAGCAGCTTCCCTCCTAGCGGGGGTAACAATGAGCAGTACTTC.

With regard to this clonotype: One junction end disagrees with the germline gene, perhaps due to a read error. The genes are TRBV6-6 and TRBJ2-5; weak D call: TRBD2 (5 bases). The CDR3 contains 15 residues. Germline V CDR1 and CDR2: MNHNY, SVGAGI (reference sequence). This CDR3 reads CASSYSSEGQKTQYF. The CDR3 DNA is TGTGCCAGCAGTTACTCGTCCGAGGGCCAAAAGACCCAGTACTTC.

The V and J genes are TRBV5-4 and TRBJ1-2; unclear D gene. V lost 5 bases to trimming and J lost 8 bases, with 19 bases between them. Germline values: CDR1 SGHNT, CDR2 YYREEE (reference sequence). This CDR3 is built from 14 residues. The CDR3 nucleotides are TGTGCCAGCAGACCATCCGGCACGGGGTTGGGCTACACCTTC. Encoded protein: CASRPSGTGLGYTF.

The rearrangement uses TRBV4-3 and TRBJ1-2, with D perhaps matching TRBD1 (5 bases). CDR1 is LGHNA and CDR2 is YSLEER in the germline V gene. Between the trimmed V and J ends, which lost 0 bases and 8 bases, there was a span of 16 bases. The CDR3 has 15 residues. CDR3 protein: CASSQDQGRAWGYTF. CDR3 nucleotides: TGCGCCAGCAGCCAAGATCAGGGCAGGGCGTGGGGCTACACCTTC.

In DNA form, the CDR3 reads TGTGCCAGCATCATATTTCAGGGGGCGCGGGAGACCCAGTACTTC. Protein: CASIIFQGARETQYF. The chain couples TRBV27 to TRBJ2-5; TRBD1 agrees at 8 bases. This CDR3 contains 15 residues. V was clipped by 7 bases and J by 5 bases; unmatched bases: 12. Germline-derived CDR1 and CDR2 are MNHEY and SMNVEV (reference sequence).

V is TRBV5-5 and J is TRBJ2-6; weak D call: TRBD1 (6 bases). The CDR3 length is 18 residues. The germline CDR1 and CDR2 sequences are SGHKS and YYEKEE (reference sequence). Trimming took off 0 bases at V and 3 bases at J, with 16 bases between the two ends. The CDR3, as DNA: TGTGCCAGCAGCTTGGCGACCCCAGGGGCTGGTGGGGCCAACGTCCTGACTTTC. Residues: CASSLATPGAGGANVLTF.

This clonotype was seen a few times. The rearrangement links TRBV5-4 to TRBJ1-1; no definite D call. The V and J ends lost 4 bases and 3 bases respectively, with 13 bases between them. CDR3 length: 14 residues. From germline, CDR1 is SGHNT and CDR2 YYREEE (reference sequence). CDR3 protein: CASSPVGPYTEAFF. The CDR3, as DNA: TGTGCCAGCAGCCCAGTTGGACCTTACACTGAAGCTTTCTTT.

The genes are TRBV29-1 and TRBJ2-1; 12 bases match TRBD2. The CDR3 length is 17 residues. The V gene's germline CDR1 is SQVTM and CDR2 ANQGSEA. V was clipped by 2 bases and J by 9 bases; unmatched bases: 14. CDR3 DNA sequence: TGCAGCGTTGAAAGGGCTAGCGGGAGGGCCTTAAATAGTGAGCAGTTCTTC. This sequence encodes CSVERASGRALNSEQFF.

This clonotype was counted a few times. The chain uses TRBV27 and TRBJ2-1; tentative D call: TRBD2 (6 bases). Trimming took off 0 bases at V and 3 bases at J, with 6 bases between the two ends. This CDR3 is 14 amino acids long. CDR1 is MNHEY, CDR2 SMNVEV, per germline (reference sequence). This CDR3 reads CASSLSTSYNEQFF. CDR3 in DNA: TGTGCCAGCAGTTTATCGACTAGCTACAATGAGCAGTTCTTC.